Listed below are T cell receptor beta chains from one sample, sequenced in a study of vaccination and CD4 T cells after COVID-19. Antigens for these TCRs are unknown. TCRdb re-called the PCR reads through MiXCR, storing one row per CDR3 protein. The table lists about 2,600 distinct CDR3 sequences, 30% to 45% of them singletons. Source material: CD4+ T cells from blood, cultured in vitro. These receptors all come from a human donor in good health. Each CDR3 is given with its conserved first and last residue. The D gene is left open where the match is weak. Clone size appears in some rows only: once, few, many, or a class for an expanded clone.

d_gene: TRBD1
j_gene: TRBJ2-2
v_gene: TRBV2
abundance: NA
CDR3nt: TGTGCCAGCAGTGAAGAACAGGGGGCGAACACCGGGGAGCTGTTTTTT
CDR3aa: CASSEEQGANTGELFF

d_gene: NA
j_gene: TRBJ2-7
v_gene: TRBV7-9
abundance: NA
CDR3nt: TGTGCCAGCAGCTCGTCTTCTTACGAGCAGTACTTC
CDR3aa: CASSSSSYEQYF

d_gene: TRBD2
j_gene: TRBJ2-1
v_gene: TRBV20-1
abundance: few
CDR3nt: TGCAGTGCTGTCCTGGGCGGGAGGGGACTTAATGAGCAGTTCTTC
CDR3aa: CSAVLGGRGLNEQFF

d_gene: TRBD1
j_gene: TRBJ1-1
v_gene: TRBV5-1
abundance: NA
CDR3nt: TGCGCCAGCAGCCGGACAGGGGGCTACGCTGAAGCTTTCTTT
CDR3aa: CASSRTGGYAEAFF

d_gene: TRBD2
j_gene: TRBJ2-1
v_gene: TRBV28
abundance: once
CDR3nt: TGTGCCAGCACCCCGGGGGGTCCGAGCTCCTACAATGAGCAGTTCTTC
CDR3aa: CASTPGGPSSYNEQFF

d_gene: NA
j_gene: TRBJ1-5
v_gene: TRBV28
abundance: few
CDR3nt: TGTGCCAGCAGTTCCCTTCAAAGGGCCAATCAGCCCCAGCATTTT
CDR3aa: CASSSLQRANQPQHF

d_gene: TRBD2
j_gene: TRBJ2-1
v_gene: TRBV19
abundance: NA
CDR3nt: TGTGCCAGTAGTATTAGCGGGATAATTACCTCCTACAATGAGCAGTTCTTC
CDR3aa: CASSISGIITSYNEQFF

d_gene: TRBD1
j_gene: TRBJ1-1
v_gene: TRBV20-1
abundance: few
CDR3nt: TGCAGTGCTAGGATGACCGGGACAGGGGGGAACACTGAAGCTTTCTTT
CDR3aa: CSARMTGTGGNTEAFF

d_gene: NA
j_gene: TRBJ2-1
v_gene: TRBV10-2
abundance: NA
CDR3nt: TGCGCCAGCAGCGGACAGCTCTCCTACAATGAGCAGTTCTTC
CDR3aa: CASSGQLSYNEQFF

d_gene: TRBD1
j_gene: TRBJ1-2
v_gene: TRBV7-2
abundance: few
CDR3nt: TGTGCCAGCAGCTTTACAGGGGATGGCTACACCTTC
CDR3aa: CASSFTGDGYTF